This TCR beta chain was observed in a study of blood T cell repertoires in COVID-19. Here immunoSEQ multiplex PCR was the method, and the copy in TCRdb shows in-frame clones only, minus some. The sample shows about 74,000 clones, around four fifths of them seen only once. Per germline, CDR1 SGHVS and CDR2 FNYEAQ. V lost 3 bases, J lost 3 bases, and 8 bases stayed unmatched. This CDR3 is 18 amino acids long. The source material was peripheral blood. The TCR was taken from a man in his 70s with acute or convalescent COVID-19. V usage is TRBV7-6 and J usage is TRBJ2-1, with TRBD2 matching over 13 bases. CDR3 sequence: CASSLGLAGHGFYNEQFF. In DNA, the CDR3 is TGTGCCAGCAGCTTGGGACTAGCGGGGCACGGATTCTACAATGAGCAGTTCTTC.